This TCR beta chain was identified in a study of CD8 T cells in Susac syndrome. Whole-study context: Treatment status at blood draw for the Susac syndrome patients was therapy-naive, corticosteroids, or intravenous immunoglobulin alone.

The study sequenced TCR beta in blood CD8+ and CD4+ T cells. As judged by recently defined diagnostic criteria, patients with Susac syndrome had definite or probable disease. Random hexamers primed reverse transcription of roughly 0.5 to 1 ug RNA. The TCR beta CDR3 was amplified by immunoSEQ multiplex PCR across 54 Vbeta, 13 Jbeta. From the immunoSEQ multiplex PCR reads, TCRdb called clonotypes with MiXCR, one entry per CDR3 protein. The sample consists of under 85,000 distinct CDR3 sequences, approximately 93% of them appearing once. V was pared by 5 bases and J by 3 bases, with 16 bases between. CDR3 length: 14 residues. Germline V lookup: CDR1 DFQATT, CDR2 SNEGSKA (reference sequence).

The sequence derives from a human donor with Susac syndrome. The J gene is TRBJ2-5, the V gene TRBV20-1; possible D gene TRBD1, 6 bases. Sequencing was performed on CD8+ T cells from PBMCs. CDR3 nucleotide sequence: TGCAGTGCTCCCCTCCGGCAGGGGAAAGAGACCCAGTACTTC. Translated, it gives CSAPLRQGKETQYF.